These T cell receptor beta chains were read from a single sample in a study of T cell changes during pregnancy in multiple sclerosis. Measured with immunoSEQ multiplex PCR; TCRdb has only the in-frame clones, and not every one. The sample includes nearly 40,000 clones, around 90% of them seen just once. Sequenced here: CD4+ T cells from peripheral blood mononuclear cells, sampled in the third trimester of pregnancy. Receptors originate from a female donor with multiple sclerosis, enrolled in a pregnancy study. The CDR3 runs from the conserved cysteine through the conserved F or W. The order of the fields is clone size, D gene, J gene, V gene, CDR3 protein, CDR3 DNA. The D gene is left open where the match is weak. Part of the rows lack a size; the others show once, few, many or a class for expanded clones.

. | TRBD2 | TRBJ2-7 | TRBV28 | CASSPTSGSREQYF | TGTGCCAGCAGTCCGACTAGCGGGAGTAGGGAGCAGTACTTC
. | TRBD1 | TRBJ2-6 | TRBV25-1 | CASSELGQGVYGANVLTF | TGTGCCAGCAGTGAACTCGGACAGGGGGTTTACGGGGCCAACGTCCTGACTTTC
. | . | TRBJ1-3 | TRBV6-1 | CASSWGGWDSTIYF | TGTGCCAGCAGTTGGGGGGGGTGGGACTCCACCATATATTTT
. | . | TRBJ2-6 | TRBV11-2 | CASSLSVSGANVLTF | TGTGCCAGCAGCTTATCCGTTTCTGGGGCCAACGTCCTGACTTTC
. | . | TRBJ1-1 | TRBV5-1 | CASSLISGATEAFF | TGCGCCAGCAGCTTGATCTCAGGGGCCACTGAAGCTTTCTTT
. | . | TRBJ1-3 | TRBV6-8 | CASSDYRISGNTIYF | TGTGCCAGCAGTGACTACAGAATCTCTGGAAACACCATATATTTT
. | . | TRBJ1-1 | TRBV6-1 | CASTETTDGEAFF | TGTGCCAGCACTGAGACGACAGATGGTGAAGCTTTCTTT
. | . | TRBJ2-1 | TRBV25-1 | CASSVWQGGYNEQFF | TGTGCCAGCAGTGTGTGGCAGGGAGGTTACAATGAGCAGTTCTTC
. | TRBD2 | TRBJ2-3 | TRBV5-6 | CASRYRTSGPSTDTQYF | TGTGCCAGCAGATACCGGACTAGCGGACCTAGCACAGATACGCAGTATTTT
. | . | TRBJ2-3 | TRBV11-3 | CASSLREDTQYF | TGTGCCAGCAGCTTACGAGAAGATACGCAGTATTTT
. | . | TRBJ2-7 | TRBV4-2 | CASSQDSGTAPYEQYF | TGTGCCAGCAGCCAAGATAGCGGGACAGCGCCCTACGAGCAGTACTTC
once | . | TRBJ2-7 | TRBV6-4 | CASSDSIRGEQYF | TGTGCCAGCAGTGACTCGATCCGGGGCGAGCAGTACTTC
. | TRBD1 | TRBJ1-4 | TRBV7-2 | CASSSPQTGEDEKLFF | TGTGCCAGCAGCTCCCCTCAGACAGGGGAAGACGAAAAACTGTTTTTT
. | . | TRBJ2-2 | TRBV5-1 | CASTNFGPNTGELFF | TGCGCCAGCACTAATTTTGGGCCGAACACCGGGGAGCTGTTTTTT
few | . | TRBJ2-3 | TRBV18 | CASSLIQGETDTQYF | TGTGCCAGCTCACTAATACAGGGTGAGACAGATACGCAGTATTTT
. | . | TRBJ2-3 | TRBV25-1 | CASSGNRDSLGDTQYF | TGTGCCAGCAGTGGCAACCGGGACTCGCTAGGGGATACGCAGTATTTT
. | TRBD1 | TRBJ1-4 | TRBV27 | CASSSDRATNEKLFF | TGTGCCAGCAGTTCCGACAGGGCAACTAATGAAAAACTGTTTTTT
. | TRBD2 | TRBJ2-7 | TRBV30 | CAWSVDEGKLAPTYEQYF | TGTGCCTGGAGTGTAGATGAGGGTAAACTAGCGCCTACCTACGAGCAGTACTTC
. | TRBD1 | TRBJ2-2 | TRBV6-5 | CASSYSGGSNTGELFF | TGTGCCAGCAGTTATTCAGGGGGATCGAACACCGGGGAGCTGTTTTTT
. | . | TRBJ1-1 | TRBV10-3 | CAISLTGEPEAFF | TGTGCCATCAGTTTGACAGGAGAGCCTGAAGCTTTCTTT
. | . | TRBJ2-5 | TRBV11-3 | CASSFGGGVGETQYF | TGTGCCAGCAGCTTCGGCGGAGGGGTGGGAGAGACCCAGTACTTC
. | . | TRBJ2-7 | TRBV6-5 | CASSYLYEQYF | TGTGCCAGCAGTTACCTCTACGAGCAGTACTTC
. | TRBD2 | TRBJ2-7 | TRBV28 | CASSLSSGLAVYYEQYF | TGTGCCAGCAGTTTAAGTTCGGGACTAGCGGTTTACTACGAGCAGTACTTC
. | TRBD1 | TRBJ1-4 | TRBV5-1 | CASSVTGGSNEKLFF | TGCGCCAGCAGCGTCACAGGGGGATCGAATGAAAAACTGTTTTTT
. | . | TRBJ2-5 | TRBV5-4 | CASSLEAGQETQYF | TGTGCCAGCAGCTTGGAAGCAGGGCAAGAGACCCAGTACTTC
. | TRBD1 | TRBJ1-5 | TRBV18 | CASSLGQINQPQHF | TGTGCCAGCTCACTGGGACAGATCAATCAGCCCCAGCATTTT
once | TRBD2 | TRBJ2-5 | TRBV5-1 | CASRFSGSEGQETQYF | TGCGCCAGCAGGTTTAGCGGGAGCGAGGGCCAAGAGACCCAGTACTTC
. | . | TRBJ1-1 | TRBV6-5 | CASSSTVTTEAFF | TGTGCCAGCAGTTCAACTGTTACCACTGAAGCTTTCTTT
. | TRBD2 | TRBJ2-1 | TRBV5-4 | CASSSSGRARNEQFF | TGTGCCAGCAGCTCCAGCGGGAGGGCCCGCAATGAGCAGTTCTTC
. | . | TRBJ1-3 | TRBV7-2 | CASSPDQGGTIYF | TGTGCCAGCAGCCCGGATCAAGGGGGCACCATATATTTT
. | TRBD2 | TRBJ2-7 | TRBV2 | CASSGTGTSLSPLIYEQYF | TGTGCCAGCAGTGGTACCGGGACTAGTCTCTCCCCCTTAATCTACGAGCAGTACTTC
. | . | TRBJ2-5 | TRBV5-4 | CASSLEAGVETQYF | TGTGCCAGCAGCTTGGAGGCAGGGGTGGAGACCCAGTACTTC
. | . | TRBJ2-7 | TRBV19 | CASNEGGRYEQYF | TGTGCCAGTAATGAGGGAGGTCGGTACGAGCAGTACTTC
. | TRBD1 | TRBJ2-5 | TRBV5-6 | CASSLMGRGQETQYF | TGTGCCAGCAGCCTGATGGGCAGGGGGCAAGAGACCCAGTACTTC
. | . | TRBJ2-1 | TRBV7-2 | CASSSPLRGALSAGNEQFF | TGTGCCAGCAGCTCCCCCCTCCGGGGGGCCTTGAGCGCTGGCAATGAGCAGTTCTTC
. | . | TRBJ2-5 | TRBV28 | CASSMPGGRKETQYF | TGTGCCAGCAGCATGCCAGGGGGGAGAAAAGAGACCCAGTACTTC
. | . | TRBJ1-4 | TRBV10-3 | CAISETPSTNEKLFF | TGTGCCATCAGTGAGACTCCTTCAACTAATGAAAAACTGTTTTTT
. | . | TRBJ2-7 | TRBV6-6 | CASSPYDEQYF | TGTGCCAGCAGTCCGTATGACGAGCAGTACTTC
. | TRBD1 | TRBJ1-1 | TRBV6-5 | CASNGQGENTEAFF | TGTGCCAGCAACGGACAGGGAGAGAACACTGAAGCTTTCTTT
. | TRBD1 | TRBJ1-1 | TRBV25-1 | CARSGQVNTEAFF | TGTGCCAGGAGTGGACAGGTGAACACTGAAGCTTTCTTT
. | TRBD1 | TRBJ2-7 | TRBV28 | CASSRPGQGHYEQYF | TGTGCCAGCAGCCGACCGGGACAGGGGCACTACGAGCAGTACTTC
. | TRBD1 | TRBJ2-5 | TRBV9 | CASSALQGRLETQYF | TGTGCCAGCAGCGCACTACAGGGGCGGTTGGAGACCCAGTACTTC
once | . | TRBJ1-1 | TRBV19 | CASSIWGVTEAFF | TGTGCCAGTAGTATTTGGGGGGTCACTGAAGCTTTCTTT
. | TRBD1 | TRBJ1-5 | TRBV18 | CASSQGQGSNQPQHF | TGTGCCAGCTCACAGGGACAGGGGAGCAATCAGCCCCAGCATTTT
. | TRBD1 | TRBJ2-1 | TRBV6-1 | CASKAGTGSYNEQFF | TGTGCCAGCAAGGCCGGGACAGGGTCCTACAATGAGCAGTTCTTC
. | TRBD2 | TRBJ2-1 | TRBV5-1 | CASSTGTSGSFYNEQFF | TGCGCCAGCAGCACCGGGACTAGCGGGAGTTTTTACAATGAGCAGTTCTTC
. | TRBD2 | TRBJ2-1 | TRBV7-7 | CASSLGGGRASGNEQFF | TGTGCTAGCAGCTTAGGAGGCGGGAGGGCGTCTGGGAATGAGCAGTTCTTC
. | TRBD2 | TRBJ2-1 | TRBV5-1 | CASGSGTSDYNEQFF | TGCGCCAGCGGCTCCGGGACTAGCGACTACAATGAGCAGTTCTTC
. | TRBD1 | TRBJ1-1 | TRBV2 | CASRTGERRAEAFF | TGTGCCAGCAGGACAGGGGAAAGAAGAGCTGAAGCTTTCTTT
. | TRBD2 | TRBJ2-3 | TRBV5-5 | CASSRSGSTDTQYF | TGTGCCAGCAGCCGTAGCGGGAGCACAGATACGCAGTATTTT
. | . | TRBJ2-4 | TRBV28 | CASSSGIKNIQYF | TGTGCCAGCAGTTCCGGGATAAAAAACATTCAGTACTTC
. | TRBD2 | TRBJ2-1 | TRBV5-4 | CASSFSGGAYNEQFF | TGTGCCAGCAGCTTTAGCGGGGGGGCCTACAATGAGCAGTTCTTC
. | TRBD1 | TRBJ1-4 | TRBV5-1 | CASSWTGANEKLFF | TGCGCCAGCAGCTGGACAGGGGCGAATGAAAAACTGTTTTTT
once | TRBD1 | TRBJ2-7 | TRBV28 | CASSLSGQGSDEQYF | TGTGCCAGCAGTTTATCAGGACAGGGTAGCGACGAGCAGTACTTC
. | TRBD2 | TRBJ2-3 | TRBV4-1 | CASSPTAGLATDTQYF | TGCGCCAGCAGCCCGACCGCCGGACTAGCAACAGATACGCAGTATTTT
. | TRBD2 | TRBJ2-1 | TRBV18 | CASSPPGGGPYNEQFF | TGTGCCAGCTCACCACCGGGGGGAGGGCCCTACAATGAGCAGTTCTTC